The 2 T cell receptor beta chains below were found in one sample sequenced in a study of T cell repertoires in cytomegalovirus infection. TCRdb recomputed calls from the reads with MiXCR, one row per CDR3 protein. Of roughly 280,000 distinct CDR3 sequences listed, around 20% are singletons. These receptors are not linked to any known antigen. The sample consisted of cultured PBMCs, taken from culture after CMV antigen stimulation. The receptors originated from a human donor in good health (CMV status not recorded). Some clones in this sample may be carry-over from other donors' samples.

This chain uses TRBV7-3 with TRBJ2-1; either TRBD1 or TRBD2 may supply D (7 bases each). The V end lost 10 bases, the J end lost 5 bases, and 21 bases lay between the germline ends. Germline loops: CDR1 SGHTA, CDR2 FQGTGA. The CDR3 is made up of 15 amino acids. The CDR3, as DNA: TGTGCCATTTCAGGGGGGGACCGACATAACAATGAGCAGTTCTTC. This translates into CAISGGDRHNNEQFF.

In its sample, this clonotype was seen many times. This chain uses TRBV6-5 with TRBJ1-2; D is undetermined. The CDR3 length is 13 residues. Germline CDR1 and CDR2: MNHEY and SVGAGI. The V end was cut by 5 bases, the J end by 2 bases, with 9 bases between. CDR3 region: CASSRAINYGYTF. CDR3 in DNA: TGTGCCAGCAGTAGGGCAATCAACTATGGCTACACCTTC.